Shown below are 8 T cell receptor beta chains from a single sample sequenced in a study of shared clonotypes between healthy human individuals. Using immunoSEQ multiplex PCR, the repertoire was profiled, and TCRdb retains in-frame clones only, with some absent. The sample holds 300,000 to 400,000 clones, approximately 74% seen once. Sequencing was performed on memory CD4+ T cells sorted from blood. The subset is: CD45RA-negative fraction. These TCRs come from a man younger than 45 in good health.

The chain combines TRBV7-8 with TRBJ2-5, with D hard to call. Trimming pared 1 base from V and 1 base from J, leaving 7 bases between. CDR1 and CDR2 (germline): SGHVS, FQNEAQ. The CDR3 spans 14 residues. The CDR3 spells CASSLVGRQETQYF. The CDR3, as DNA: TGTGCCAGCAGCTTAGTGGGCCGCCAAGAGACCCAGTACTTC.

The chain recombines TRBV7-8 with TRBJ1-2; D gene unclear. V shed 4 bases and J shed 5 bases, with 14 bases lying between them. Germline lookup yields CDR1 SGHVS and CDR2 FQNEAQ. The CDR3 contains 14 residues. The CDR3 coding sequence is TGTGCCAGCAGCTCCAAAACTGTACCTTATGGCTACACCTTC. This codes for CASSSKTVPYGYTF.

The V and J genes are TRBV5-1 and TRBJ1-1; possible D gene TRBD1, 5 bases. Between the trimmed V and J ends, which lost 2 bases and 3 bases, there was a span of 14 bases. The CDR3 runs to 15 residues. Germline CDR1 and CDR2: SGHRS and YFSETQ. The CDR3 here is CASSFVIGADTEAFF. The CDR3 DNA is TGCGCCAGCAGCTTTGTCATAGGGGCCGACACTGAAGCTTTCTTT.

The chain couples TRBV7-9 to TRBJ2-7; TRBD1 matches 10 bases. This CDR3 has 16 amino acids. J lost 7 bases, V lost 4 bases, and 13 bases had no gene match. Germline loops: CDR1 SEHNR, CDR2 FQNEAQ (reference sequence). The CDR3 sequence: CASSSPGTGAPWEQYF. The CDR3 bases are TGTGCCAGCAGCTCCCCAGGGACAGGGGCCCCCTGGGAGCAGTACTTC.

DNA for the CDR3: TGCGCCAGCAGTGGCCGACAGGGGACCGGAAACACCATATATTTT. Its translation is CASSGRQGTGNTIYF. This chain joins TRBV10-2 and TRBJ1-3; 8 bases fit TRBD1. The CDR3 is made up of 15 amino acids. CDR1 and CDR2 from the germline V gene are WSHSY and SAAADI. The trim removed 4 bases at V and 4 bases at J, leaving 6 bases unmatched.

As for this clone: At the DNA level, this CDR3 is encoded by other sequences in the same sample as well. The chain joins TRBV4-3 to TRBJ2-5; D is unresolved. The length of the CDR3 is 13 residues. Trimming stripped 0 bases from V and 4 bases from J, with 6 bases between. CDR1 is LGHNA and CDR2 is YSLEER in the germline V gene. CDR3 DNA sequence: TGCGCCAGCAGCCAAGATTTCGGAGAGACCCAGTACTTC. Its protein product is CASSQDFGETQYF.

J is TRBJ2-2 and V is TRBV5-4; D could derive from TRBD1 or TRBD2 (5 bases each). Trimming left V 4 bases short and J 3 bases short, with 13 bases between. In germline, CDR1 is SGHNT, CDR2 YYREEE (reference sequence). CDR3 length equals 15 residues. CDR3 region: CASSHGGWDTGELFF. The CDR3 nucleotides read TGTGCCAGCAGCCATGGGGGATGGGACACCGGGGAGCTGTTTTTT.

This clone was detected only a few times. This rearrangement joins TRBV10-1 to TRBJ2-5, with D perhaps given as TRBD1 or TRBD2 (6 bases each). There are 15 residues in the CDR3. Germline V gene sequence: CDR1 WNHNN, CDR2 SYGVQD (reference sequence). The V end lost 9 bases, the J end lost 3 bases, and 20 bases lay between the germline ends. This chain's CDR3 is CARKLPGAREETQYF. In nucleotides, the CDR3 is TGCGCCAGAAAACTCCCGGGGGCGAGGGAAGAGACCCAGTACTTC.